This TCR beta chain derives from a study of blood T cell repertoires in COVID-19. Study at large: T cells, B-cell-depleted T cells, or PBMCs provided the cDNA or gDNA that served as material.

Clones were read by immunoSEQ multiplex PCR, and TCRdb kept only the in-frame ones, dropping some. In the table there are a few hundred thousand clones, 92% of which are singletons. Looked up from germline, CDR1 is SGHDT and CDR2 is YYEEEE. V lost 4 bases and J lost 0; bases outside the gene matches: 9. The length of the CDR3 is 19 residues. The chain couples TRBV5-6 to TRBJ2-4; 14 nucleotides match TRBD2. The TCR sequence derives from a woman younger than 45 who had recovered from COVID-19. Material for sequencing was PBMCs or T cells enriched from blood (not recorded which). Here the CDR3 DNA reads TGTGCCAGCAGCCACGGACTAGCGGGAGGTAGTCTAGCCAAAAACATTCAGTACTTC. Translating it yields CASSHGLAGGSLAKNIQYF.